This passage covers 22 T cell receptor beta chains from one sample sequenced in a study of T cells after posttransplantation cyclophosphamide. Method: immunoSEQ multiplex PCR; TCRdb's copy keeps in-frame clones and lacks some. This set yields over 45,000 clones and no singletons; the top ten hold around 2.2%. The sample comprised PBMCs. These receptors originate from a man aged 40-49 years in good health, CMV-negative, and a related stem cell transplant donor.

In this sample, this clone turned up a few times. CDR3 nucleotide sequence: TGTGCCAGCAGCGCGGGACTTTCTTTTACCTACGAGCAGTACTTC. Translation: CASSAGLSFTYEQYF. The V gene is TRBV9, the J gene TRBJ2-5, with D perhaps TRBD2 (6 bases). With the DNA end fitting TRBJ2-7 better, the J assignment may be wrong. Germline assignment: CDR1 SGDLS and CDR2 YYNGEE. The CDR3 runs 15 residues.

This clone was observed at least ten times. This chain links TRBV5-4 with TRBJ2-5; 7 bases line up with TRBD2. The CDR3 has 15 residues. CDR1 SGHNT and CDR2 YYREEE come from the germline V gene (reference sequence). With 0 bases clipped from V and 3 bases from J, the junction kept 5 bases outside the gene matches. The CDR3 loop reads CASSLVGRREETQYF. The DNA of the CDR3 is TGTGCCAGCAGCTTGGTCGGGAGGAGGGAAGAGACCCAGTACTTC.

In this sample, this clone turned up many times. The chain uses TRBV7-2 and TRBJ1-2; no clear D. Deletions cut 1 base from V and 6 bases from J, with 15 bases between. CDR1 SGHTA and CDR2 FQGNSA come from the germline V gene. The CDR3 loop spans 15 amino acids. DNA of the CDR3: TGTGCCAGCAGCTTAGAGGTGCGGGGATTCCATGGCTACACCTTC. Protein: CASSLEVRGFHGYTF.

This clone came up many times. The chain recombines TRBV2 with TRBJ2-1; TRBD2 aligns across 9 bases. The CDR3 contains 13 residues. Per germline, CDR1 SNHLY and CDR2 FYNNEI. The V segment lost 3 bases and the J segment 8 bases; nucleotides outside the gene matches: 2. The CDR3 region has the DNA TGTGCCAGCAGTGAGGGACTAGCCTATGAGCAGTTCTTC. It encodes CASSEGLAYEQFF.

This clone was detected many times. The rearrangement links TRBV19 to TRBJ2-7; 8 bases are shared with TRBD1. The ends lost 3 bases at V and 4 bases at J; junction bases unmatched: 8. The germline CDR1 and CDR2 sequences are LNHDA and SQIVND (reference sequence). This CDR3 has 15 amino acids. The CDR3 bases are TGTGCCAGTAGTATGAGAGACAGGGGATCTTACGAGCAGTACTTC. Its translation: CASSMRDRGSYEQYF.

This clone appeared many times. The V and J genes are TRBV27 and TRBJ2-7; a possible D gene is TRBD2 (6 bases). V was trimmed by 5 bases and J by 5 bases, leaving 16 bases between them. Germline V gene sequence: CDR1 MNHEY, CDR2 SMNVEV (reference sequence). The CDR3 covers 14 residues. CDR3 nucleotides: TGTGCCAGCAGTAGAGGCCGTGGGAGGAACGAGCAGTACTTC. This sequence encodes CASSRGRGRNEQYF.

This clone was detected ten times or more. CDR3 amino acids: CASSAGTSGRAYEQYF. The CDR3 coding sequence is TGTGCCAGCAGTGCGGGGACTAGCGGGAGGGCCTACGAGCAGTACTTC. The genes are TRBV6-1 and TRBJ2-7; 16 positions match TRBD2. Germline values: CDR1 MNHNS, CDR2 SASEGT. The V and J ends lost 4 bases and 2 bases, in that order; junction bases with no gene match: 2. CDR3 size: 16 residues.

This clone appeared many times. The CDR3 coding sequence is TGTGCCAGCAGCGTAGGACTAGCGGGTACCCACGAGCAGTACTTC. Translated: CASSVGLAGTHEQYF. This rearrangement joins TRBV9 to TRBJ2-7, with 10 bases lining up with TRBD2. The germline V gene encodes CDR1 SGDLS and CDR2 YYNGEE. V lost 0 bases and J lost 5; bases outside the gene matches: 5. The CDR3 has 15 amino acids.

This clone appeared many times. The chain is built from TRBV28 and TRBJ1-1; TRBD1 matches at 7 bases. J was trimmed by 4 bases and V by 6 bases; bases with no gene match: 14. The CDR3 is 16 residues long. The germline V gene encodes CDR1 MDHEN and CDR2 SYDVKM. CDR3 DNA sequence: TGTGCCAGCAGCCTGGTTAGGGGGCCGCCAGGCACTGAAGCTTTCTTT. This encodes CASSLVRGPPGTEAFF.

This clone was detected many times. The chain couples TRBV5-1 to TRBJ2-6, with 7 bases fitting TRBD1. With 1 base clipped from V and 0 bases from J, the junction kept 7 bases outside the gene matches. CDR1 is SGHRS and CDR2 is YFSETQ in the germline V gene. There are 18 residues in the CDR3. The CDR3 bases are TGCGCCAGCAGCTTGTTGGGGGCAGGGGGCTCTGGGGCCAACGTCCTGACTTTC. Protein product: CASSLLGAGGSGANVLTF.

The table lists this clone with many counts. The chain employs TRBV11-2 and TRBJ1-1; D might be TRBD1 (6 bases). CDR1 and CDR2 (germline): SGHAT, FQNNGV. This CDR3 region has 12 residues. Trimming cost V 7 bases and J 8 bases, with 14 bases left between them. CDR3 residues: CASTRTGTEAFF. CDR3 nucleotides: TGTGCCAGCACCCGAACCGGGACAGAAGCTTTCTTT.

This clone was observed at least ten times. The V call is TRBV4-1, the J call TRBJ1-2, with D unresolved. Germline lookup yields CDR1 MGHRA and CDR2 YSYEKL. The CDR3 runs 18 residues. V lost 1 base and J lost 4, with 22 bases in between. The CDR3 loop reads CASSQVNLGRLAGYGYTF. The CDR3 DNA follows: TGCGCCAGCAGCCAAGTAAATTTAGGACGGTTGGCGGGCTATGGCTACACCTTC.

This clone was recorded at least ten times. This chain uses TRBV27 with TRBJ1-2; a weak D match, TRBD1 (6 bases). Germline assignment: CDR1 MNHEY and CDR2 SMNVEV (reference sequence). V lost 8 bases, J lost 2 bases, and 12 bases lay in between. The CDR3 has 13 amino acids. This CDR3 is CASRRGANYGYTF. The CDR3 DNA reads TGTGCCAGCCGCCGGGGGGCGAACTATGGCTACACCTTC.

At least ten counts were recorded for this clone. The chain combines TRBV2 with TRBJ1-2, with D uncertain. V lost 6 bases to trimming and J lost 4 bases, with 18 bases between them. Per the germline V gene, CDR1 is SNHLY and CDR2 is FYNNEI. This CDR3 spans 15 amino acids. The CDR3 region is CASSWGGALSYGYTF. The CDR3 nucleotides read TGTGCCAGCAGCTGGGGAGGCGCATTAAGCTATGGCTACACCTTC.

This clone was observed at least ten times. The V gene is TRBV10-1, the J gene TRBJ2-1, with 8 bases aligning to TRBD1. This CDR3 contains 15 residues. V shed 3 bases, J shed 9 bases, and the junction held 10 bases outside the gene matches. CDR1 is WNHNN, CDR2 SYGVQD, per germline (reference sequence). CDR3 in amino acids: CASSDPDRVYGEQFF. In DNA, the CDR3 is TGCGCCAGCAGTGACCCGGACAGGGTCTACGGTGAGCAGTTCTTC.

The CDR3 DNA is TGTGCCAGCAGCTCCTCGACTGGCTACGAGCAGTACTTC. This translates into CASSSSTGYEQYF. The rearrangement links TRBV7-2 to TRBJ2-5; no reliable D call. Judging by the DNA end, TRBJ2-7 fits better; the J call may be wrong. The V gene's germline CDR1 is SGHTA and CDR2 FQGNSA. This CDR3 has 13 residues.

This clone was observed many times. This sequence joins TRBV6-5 and TRBJ2-7; the match to TRBD2 covers 9 bases. CDR3 length equals 16 residues. Germline-derived CDR1 and CDR2 are MNHEY and SVGAGI. Trimming at V came to 0 bases and at J to 2 bases, leaving 5 bases not matched to a gene. The DNA for the CDR3 is TGTGCCAGCAGTTACTCAGGACTAGCGTTACCCTACGAGCAGTACTTC. Encoded protein: CASSYSGLALPYEQYF.

This clone was recorded many times. The chain has TRBV6-5 and TRBJ1-5; 11 positions match TRBD1. Germline CDR1 MNHEY, CDR2 SVGAGI. V dropped 6 bases and J dropped 9; count of bases not matched to a gene: 7. CDR3 length equals 14 residues. This CDR3 reads CASRRGQGELPQHF. The CDR3 nucleotides read TGTGCCAGCAGACGGGGACAGGGGGAGTTGCCCCAGCATTTT.

This clone was counted ten times or more. The rearrangement links TRBV10-3 to TRBJ2-2, with D possibly matching TRBD2 (7 bases). This CDR3 is built from 17 residues. Looked up from germline, CDR1 is ENHRY and CDR2 is SYGVKD. Between the trimmed V and J ends, which lost 3 bases and 4 bases, there was a span of 18 bases. CDR3 in DNA: TGTGCCATCAGTGATTACATAGGGAGGGGGAGCACCGGGGAGCTGTTTTTT. The encoded protein is CAISDYIGRGSTGELFF.

At least ten counts were recorded for this clone. The CDR3 sequence is CASSPVRGSYEQYF. The CDR3 bases are TGTGCCAGCTCACCCGTCAGGGGATCCTACGAGCAGTACTTC. The chain recombines TRBV18 with TRBJ2-7, with D perhaps TRBD1 (6 bases). Looked up from germline, CDR1 is KGHSH and CDR2 is LQKENI. The CDR3 has 14 residues. Trimming took off 3 bases at V and 1 base at J, with 10 bases between the two ends.

This clone has ten or more counts. The V gene is TRBV11-2, the J gene TRBJ1-1; D might be TRBD1 (6 bases). The CDR3 consists of 14 residues. V lost 5 bases, J lost 6 bases, and 16 bases lay in between. Germline CDR1 SGHAT, CDR2 FQNNGV. The CDR3 bases are TGTGCCAGCAGCACCGGACGAGGGGGAGCTGAAGCTTTCTTT. Its protein product is CASSTGRGGAEAFF.

This clone has at least ten counts. This rearrangement joins TRBV15 to TRBJ1-1; the D gene is possibly TRBD1 (5 bases). V was clipped by 0 bases and J by 8 bases, with 13 bases between them. In germline, CDR1 is LNHNV, CDR2 YYDKDF (reference sequence). CDR3 length: 14 amino acids. The CDR3 loop reads CATSRDPRVREAFF. The CDR3 DNA follows: TGTGCCACCAGCAGAGATCCCAGGGTGAGGGAAGCTTTCTTT.